The 18 T cell receptor beta chains below come from one sample, sequenced in a study of blood T cell repertoires in COVID-19. Produced via immunoSEQ multiplex PCR; TCRdb's table is partial and in-frame only. Among some 150,000 clones, around 86% were seen once, and the ten largest hold around 3.5%. The sample was peripheral blood. These receptors came from a man aged 70-80 years with acute or convalescent COVID-19.

The chain joins TRBV3-1 (or the pseudogene TRBV3-2) to TRBJ2-5; D perhaps matches TRBD1 (6 bases). The germline gives CDR1 LGHDT, CDR2 YNNKEL (reference sequence). Trimming shortened V by 5 bases and J by 3 bases, and 16 bases separated the two germline ends. The CDR3 extends over 15 amino acids. The CDR3 nucleotides are TGTGCCAGCAGCTCAGTGAAGAGGACAGAAGAGACCCAGTACTTC. The encoded protein is CASSSVKRTEETQYF.

The chain carries TRBV6-6 and TRBJ2-1; 9 bases match TRBD2. V lost 5 bases and J lost 3; bases outside the gene matches: 5. Germline-derived CDR1 and CDR2 are MNHNY and SVGAGI (reference sequence). The CDR3 consists of 15 residues. The CDR3 sequence is CASSPTSGGYNEQFF. CDR3 DNA: TGTGCCAGCAGTCCGACTAGCGGAGGCTACAATGAGCAGTTCTTC.

The chain recombines TRBV4-1 with TRBJ2-2; 11 bases match TRBD2. V lost 0 bases to trimming and J lost 3 bases; unmatched junction nucleotides: 3. Germline assignment: CDR1 MGHRA and CDR2 YSYEKL. The CDR3 loop spans 17 amino acids. CDR3 loop: CASSQDQGLADTGELFF. The DNA of the CDR3 is TGCGCCAGCAGCCAAGATCAGGGACTAGCGGACACCGGGGAGCTGTTTTTT.

This chain joins TRBV5-5 and TRBJ2-7, with 8 nucleotides matching TRBD2. With V trimmed by 2 bases and J by 3 bases, 10 bases remained unmatched. This CDR3 is 16 amino acids long. Looked up from germline, CDR1 is SGHKS and CDR2 is YYEKEE (reference sequence). CDR3 loop: CASSFDSGAALYEQYF. The CDR3 nucleotides read TGTGCCAGCAGCTTCGATAGCGGGGCGGCTCTCTACGAGCAGTACTTC.

The chain joins TRBV7-2 to TRBJ1-1, with unresolved D. V was clipped by 1 base and J by 7 bases, with 13 bases between them. Germline-derived CDR1 and CDR2 are SGHTA and FQGNSA. This CDR3 region has 14 residues. The DNA for the CDR3 is TGTGCCAGCAGCTTAGTGGCGGGCCTGAATGAAGCTTTCTTT. It specifies CASSLVAGLNEAFF.

The V and J genes are TRBV12-3 or TRBV12-4 and TRBJ1-5; D is unclear. The CDR3 is 12 residues long. V was shortened by 5 bases and J by 6 bases, with 8 bases between the two germline ends. The DNA of the CDR3 is TGTGCCAGCAGTCTACCCCTTCAGCCCCAGCATTTT. Translation: CASSLPLQPQHF.

The chain is built from TRBV7-2 and TRBJ1-6; D is possibly TRBD1 (5 bases). CDR3 length: 16 amino acids. The germline V gene encodes CDR1 SGHTA and CDR2 FQGNSA. The ends were cut back, 1 base at V and 9 bases at J, with 16 bases in the middle. The CDR3: CASSLVGGSGGSPLHF. CDR3 nucleotide sequence: TGTGCCAGCAGCTTAGTTGGGGGTTCGGGAGGTTCACCCCTCCACTTT.

This chain connects TRBV29-1 to TRBJ1-2; no clear D gene. With 6 bases removed from V and 4 bases from J, the gap between germline ends came to 18 bases. CDR1 is SQVTM, CDR2 ANQGSEA, per germline. The CDR3 totals 14 residues. In nucleotides, the CDR3 is TGCAGCGTATGGTCTGCCGGGTTAGGCTATGGCTACACCTTC. Residues: CSVWSAGLGYGYTF. The entire variable domain, with the rest obtained from reference TRBV29-1 and TRBJ1-2, is as follows: SAVISQKPSRDICQRGTSLTIQCQVDSQVTMMFWYRQQPGQSLTLIATANQGSEATYESGFVIDKFPISRPNLTFSTLTVSNMSPEDSSIYLCSVWSAGLGYGYTFGSGTRLTVV.

The chain uses TRBV6-1 and TRBJ1-6; 7 bases fit TRBD1. Trimming at V came to 0 bases and at J to 9 bases, leaving 8 bases not matched to a gene. Germline V CDR1 and CDR2: MNHNS, SASEGT. The CDR3 consists of 16 residues. CDR3 DNA: TGTGCCAGCAGTGAAGCTGCGGGGACAGAAGGTTCACCCCTCCACTTT. Amino acids: CASSEAAGTEGSPLHF.

V is TRBV7-9 and J is TRBJ1-2; perhaps TRBD1 as D (5 bases). Between the trimmed V and J ends, which lost 0 bases and 8 bases, there was a span of 13 bases. This CDR3 region has 14 residues. Germline-derived CDR1 and CDR2 are SEHNR and FQNEAQ (reference sequence). The CDR3 protein is CASSLAGREGGYTF. CDR3 sequence (DNA): TGTGCCAGCAGCTTAGCGGGCAGGGAAGGAGGCTACACCTTC. Together with reference TRBV7-9 and TRBJ1-2, the CDR3 gives the full variable domain: DTGVSQNPRHKITKRGQNVTFRCDPISEHNRLYWYRQTLGQGPEFLTYFQNEAQLEKSRLLSDRFSAERPKGSFSTLEIQRTEQGDSAMYLCASSLAGREGGYTFGSGTRLTVV.

This CDR3 reads CASSYSTGRGQPQHF. CDR3 sequence (DNA): TGTGCCAGCAGTTATTCCACAGGGCGCGGACAGCCCCAGCATTTT. The V call is TRBV6-2 or TRBV6-3, the J call TRBJ1-5; tentative D call: TRBD1 (6 bases). From germline, CDR1 is MNHEY and CDR2 SVGEGT. The CDR3 loop spans 15 amino acids. V gave up 3 bases and J gave up 7 bases, with 16 bases separating them.

The rearrangement uses TRBV28 and TRBJ2-1; TRBD2 agrees at 14 bases. V lost 1 base and J lost 5; bases outside the gene matches: 1. Germline V lookup: CDR1 MDHEN, CDR2 SYDVKM. This CDR3 region has 16 residues. CDR3 in amino acids: CASSLSGLAGDNEQFF. In DNA form, the CDR3 reads TGTGCCAGCAGTTTATCGGGACTAGCGGGGGACAATGAGCAGTTCTTC. Full variable domain (rest looked up from reference TRBV28 and TRBJ2-1): DVKVTQSSRYLVKRTGEKVFLECVQDMDHENMFWYRQDPGLGLRLIYFSYDVKMKEKGDIPEGYSVSREKKERFSLILESASTNQTSMYLCASSLSGLAGDNEQFFGPGTRLTVL.

This clone is a singleton in its sample. The chain is built from TRBV18 and TRBJ1-4, with 9 bases identical to TRBD1. The CDR3 is made up of 15 amino acids. J was trimmed by 5 bases and V by 2 bases; bases with no gene match: 3. Germline CDR1 KGHSH, CDR2 LQKENI. The CDR3 here is CASSPNRGQNEKLFF. In nucleotides, the CDR3 is TGTGCCAGCTCACCAAACAGGGGGCAAAATGAAAAACTGTTTTTT.

The gene calls are TRBV10-3 and TRBJ2-7; 12 positions match TRBD2. V lost 6 bases to trimming and J lost 4 bases; unmatched junction nucleotides: 4. Per the germline V gene, CDR1 is ENHRY and CDR2 is SYGVKD. This CDR3 contains 14 residues. The DNA for the CDR3 is TGTGCCATCAGCGGACTAGCGGGGATGTACGAGCAGTACTTC. Translation gives CAISGLAGMYEQYF.

V usage is TRBV5-1 and J usage is TRBJ2-1, with 8 nucleotides matching TRBD2. The germline CDR1 and CDR2 sequences are SGHRS and YFSETQ. V was clipped by 2 bases and J by 6 bases; unmatched bases: 1. The CDR3 consists of 13 residues. The CDR3 bases are TGCGCCAGCAGCTTTGGGACTAGCAATGAGCAGTTCTTC. Its translation is CASSFGTSNEQFF.

This chain connects TRBV5-1 to TRBJ1-1; possibly TRBD1 for D (5 bases). The germline gives CDR1 SGHRS, CDR2 YFSETQ. Trimming left V 3 bases short and J 5 bases short, with 14 bases between. This CDR3 comprises 14 residues. Here the CDR3 reads CASSSSGGGTEAFF. For the CDR3, the DNA is TGCGCCAGCAGCTCTTCTGGGGGAGGGACTGAAGCTTTCTTT.

The chain carries TRBV27 and TRBJ1-6; D is possibly TRBD1 (5 bases). V lost 10 bases, J lost 10 bases, and 20 bases lay in between. This CDR3 spans 14 amino acids. Per germline, CDR1 MNHEY and CDR2 SMNVEV (reference sequence). The CDR3 sequence: CATKLLTVESPLHF. The CDR3 nucleotides are TGTGCCACGAAGCTTTTGACAGTAGAATCACCCCTCCACTTT.

This rearrangement joins TRBV3-1 (or the pseudogene TRBV3-2) to TRBJ1-5, with a weak D call TRBD1 (6 bases). V was clipped by 0 bases and J by 7 bases, with 10 bases between them. The CDR3 runs 14 residues. Germline V gives CDR1 LGHDT, CDR2 YNNKEL (reference sequence). Written as DNA, the CDR3 is TGTGCCAGCAGCCAAGAGTTTAGGGGGCAGCCCCAGCATTTT. Its translation: CASSQEFRGQPQHF.